This TCR beta chain was documented in a study of blood T cells in healthy people across ages. The second PCR ran about 6 to 12 cycles with a sample-barcoded 5' primer and J-beta primers. In TCRdb, the 5' RACE reads were re-called with MiXCR into one record per CDR3 protein. The data show hundreds of thousands of distinct CDR3 sequences, around two fifths seen once. Germline-derived CDR1 and CDR2 are SQVTM and ANQGSEA. V gave up 4 bases and J gave up 0 bases, with 7 bases separating them. The CDR3 contains 12 residues. There are many counts of this clonotype. The sample taken for sequencing was blood. The J gene is TRBJ2-7, the V gene TRBV29-1; D gene uncertain. The sequence was obtained from a man aged 60 to 69 in good health. DNA for the CDR3: TGCAGCGTTGGTTCTAGCTCCTACGAGCAGTACTTC. This encodes CSVGSSSYEQYF.